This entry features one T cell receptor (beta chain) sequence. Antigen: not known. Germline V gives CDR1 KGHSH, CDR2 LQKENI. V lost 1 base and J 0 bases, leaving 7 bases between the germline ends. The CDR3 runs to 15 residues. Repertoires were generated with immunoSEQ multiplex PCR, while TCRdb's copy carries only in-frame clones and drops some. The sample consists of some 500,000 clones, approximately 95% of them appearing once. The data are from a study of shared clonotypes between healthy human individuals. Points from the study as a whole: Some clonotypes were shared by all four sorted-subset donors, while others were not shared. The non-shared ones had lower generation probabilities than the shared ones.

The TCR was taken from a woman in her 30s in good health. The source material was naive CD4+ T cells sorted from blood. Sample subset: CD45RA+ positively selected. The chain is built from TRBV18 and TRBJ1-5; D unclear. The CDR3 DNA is TGTGCCAGCTCACCACAGGGAAATAGCAATCAGCCCCAGCATTTT. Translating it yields CASSPQGNSNQPQHF.